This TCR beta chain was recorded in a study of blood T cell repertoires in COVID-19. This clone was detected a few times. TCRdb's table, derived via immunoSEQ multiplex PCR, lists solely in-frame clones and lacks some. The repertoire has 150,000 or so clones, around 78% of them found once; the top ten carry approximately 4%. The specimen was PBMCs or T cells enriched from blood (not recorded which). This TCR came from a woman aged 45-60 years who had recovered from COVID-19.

CDR3 coding DNA: TGTGCCTGGACTGTGGGACAGGGGAGGTCACCCCTCCACTTT. As protein: CAWTVGQGRSPLHF. The V call is TRBV30, the J call TRBJ1-6, with 10 nucleotides matching TRBD1. The CDR3 contains 14 residues. The V gene end was trimmed by 4 bases and the J gene end by 10 bases; junction bases not matched to a gene: 7. Per the germline V gene, CDR1 is GTSNPN and CDR2 is SVGIG (reference sequence).